Below, 9 T cell receptor beta chains from the same sample are listed, as sequenced in a study of blood T cell repertoires in COVID-19. Generated by immunoSEQ multiplex PCR, the TCRdb table keeps only in-frame clones and is missing some. The sample consists of about 350,000 clones, about 90% of them appearing once. Specimen: PBMCs or T cells enriched from blood (not recorded which). The receptors derive from a woman in her 30s who had been exposed to COVID-19.

The rearrangement joins TRBV30 to TRBJ2-3; 12 nucleotides align to TRBD2. The CDR3 extends over 16 amino acids. The germline CDR1 and CDR2 sequences are GTSNPN and SVGIG (reference sequence). J was trimmed by 7 bases and V by 3 bases; bases with no gene match: 11. In DNA form, the CDR3 reads TGTGCCTGGAGCACTGGACTAGCGGGACCCACGTATACGCAGTATTTT. It specifies CAWSTGLAGPTYTQYF.

The chain's CDR3 is CASSSPNHPGQGTYYGYTF. The CDR3 nucleotides read TGTGCCAGCAGCTCCCCCAACCATCCGGGACAGGGGACCTACTATGGCTACACCTTC. The gene calls are TRBV7-8 and TRBJ1-2, with TRBD1 identical over 10 bases. CDR1 and CDR2 from the germline V gene are SGHVS and FQNEAQ. The CDR3 sequence is 19 residues long. J was trimmed by 3 bases and V by 4 bases; bases with no gene match: 17.

This chain joins TRBV9 and TRBJ2-5, with 8 nucleotides matching TRBD2. Germline assignment: CDR1 SGDLS and CDR2 YYNGEE. With 4 bases clipped from V and 2 bases from J, the junction kept 7 bases outside the gene matches. CDR3 length equals 15 residues. CDR3 sequence: CASSQASGRQETQYF. The CDR3 DNA sequence: TGTGCCAGCAGCCAAGCTAGCGGGCGACAAGAGACCCAGTACTTC.

Only a few counts were recorded for this clone. This chain links TRBV11-2 with TRBJ1-6; TRBD1 agrees at 7 bases. The V segment lost 4 bases and the J segment 10 bases; nucleotides outside the gene matches: 7. In germline, CDR1 is SGHAT, CDR2 FQNNGV. The CDR3 is 14 residues long. CDR3 sequence reads: CASSSLDRASPLHF. CDR3 coding DNA: TGTGCCAGCAGCTCACTCGACAGGGCCTCACCCCTCCACTTT.

The CDR3 sequence is CASSSPTSGYEQYF. The CDR3, as DNA: TGTGCCAGCAGCTCCCCGACTAGCGGTTACGAGCAGTACTTC. V usage is TRBV7-9 and J usage is TRBJ2-7; TRBD2 agrees at 9 bases. From germline, CDR1 is SEHNR and CDR2 FQNEAQ (reference sequence). CDR3 length equals 14 residues. After removal of 4 bases from V and 4 bases from J, the junction contained 5 bases not matched to a gene.

The V gene is TRBV6-5, the J gene TRBJ1-2; D is possibly TRBD1 (6 bases). V lost 0 bases to trimming and J lost 10 bases, with 12 bases between them. This CDR3 spans 13 amino acids. Germline CDR1 is MNHEY and CDR2 is SVGAGI. CDR3 DNA sequence: TGTGCCAGCAGTTACTCTCAGGGGCAGGACTACACCTTC. This encodes CASSYSQGQDYTF.

The chain joins TRBV19 to TRBJ2-1; 12 bases are shared with TRBD2. CDR3 length: 16 amino acids. The ends lost 5 bases at V and 7 bases at J; junction bases unmatched: 9. Germline V gives CDR1 LNHDA, CDR2 SQIVND (reference sequence). The CDR3 region is CASSATSGRSLNEQFF. The CDR3 coding sequence is TGTGCCAGTAGTGCGACTAGCGGGAGAAGCCTAAATGAGCAGTTCTTC.

CDR3 DNA sequence: TGTGCCAGCAGCTCCGAAACAGGGGGCAGATATGGCTACACCTTC. Its protein is CASSSETGGRYGYTF. This chain uses TRBV5-4 with TRBJ1-2; the match to TRBD1 covers 9 bases. The germline CDR1 and CDR2 sequences are SGHNT and YYREEE (reference sequence). The V and J ends lost 3 bases and 5 bases, in that order; junction bases with no gene match: 8. There are 15 residues in the CDR3.

The chain has TRBV12-3 or TRBV12-4 and TRBJ1-4; D uncertain. V was shortened by 2 bases and J by 8 bases, with 9 bases between the two germline ends. This CDR3 is built from 13 residues. CDR3 loop: CASSLLGREKLFF. CDR3 nucleotide sequence: TGTGCCAGCAGTTTATTGGGGAGGGAAAAACTGTTTTTT.